These 15 T cell receptor beta chains were all obtained from the same sample, sequenced in a study of cytomegalovirus exposure and HLA in healthy donors. 60 Vbeta and 13 Jbeta primers were used in PCR. Measured with immunoSEQ multiplex PCR; TCRdb has only the in-frame clones, and not every one. This table holds about 67,000 clones. Source material: PBMCs. The receptors come from a young man in good health and CMV-seropositive.

V gene TRBV5-1 combines with J gene TRBJ1-1; no clear D. Trimming pared 0 bases from V and 0 bases from J, leaving 9 bases between. From germline, CDR1 is SGHRS and CDR2 YFSETQ. This CDR3 is 15 amino acids long. CDR3 sequence: CASSLVEFMNTEAFF. DNA of the CDR3: TGCGCCAGCAGCTTGGTCGAGTTCATGAACACTGAAGCTTTCTTT.

This chain uses TRBV10-3 with TRBJ1-4; D gene uncertain. The V end was cut by 3 bases, the J end by 7 bases, with 12 bases between. Looked up from germline, CDR1 is ENHRY and CDR2 is SYGVKD. The CDR3 covers 14 residues. In DNA, the CDR3 is TGTGCCATCAGTGATGTGGGAGAAGGTGAAAAACTGTTTTTT. This codes for CAISDVGEGEKLFF.

The gene calls are TRBV5-1 and TRBJ2-7; maybe TRBD1 (6 bases). This CDR3 is built from 12 residues. Germline V gene data show CDR1 as SGHRS and CDR2 as YFSETQ. The V and J ends lost 4 bases and 2 bases respectively, with 7 bases between them. The CDR3 DNA sequence: TGCGCCAGCAGCCGGACAGCCTACGAGCAGTACTTC. Amino acid sequence: CASSRTAYEQYF.

The V and J genes are TRBV9 and TRBJ2-1, with 15 nucleotides matching TRBD2. The CDR3 totals 18 residues. The junction had 13 bases not matched to a gene; V was cut back by 3 bases and J by 9 bases. Germline V gene data show CDR1 as SGDLS and CDR2 as YYNGEE. CDR3 amino acids: CASSGGLAGGQGIGEQFF. The CDR3 DNA sequence: TGTGCCAGCAGCGGTGGACTAGCGGGGGGGCAAGGGATTGGTGAGCAGTTCTTC.

This sequence joins TRBV4-1 and TRBJ2-7; D possibly corresponds to TRBD1 (6 bases). The length of the CDR3 is 14 residues. V was clipped by 1 base and J by 3 bases, with 10 bases between them. Germline values: CDR1 MGHRA, CDR2 YSYEKL. The CDR3 nucleotides are TGCGCCAGCAGCCAAGTACAGGGAGACTACGAGCAGTACTTC. Translating gives CASSQVQGDYEQYF.

The V gene is TRBV19, the J gene TRBJ1-1; 7 bases fit TRBD1. Germline CDR1 reads LNHDA; CDR2 reads SQIVND (reference sequence). The trim removed 5 bases at V and 4 bases at J, leaving 10 bases unmatched. The CDR3 sequence is 15 residues long. In DNA form, the CDR3 reads TGTGCCAGTAGTCCGACAGGGTTCGGGGTCACTGAAGCTTTCTTT. Protein: CASSPTGFGVTEAFF.

V usage is TRBV2 and J usage is TRBJ1-4; D gene uncertain. Germline CDR1 reads SNHLY; CDR2 reads FYNNEI. This CDR3 comprises 13 residues. V gave up 4 bases and J gave up 2 bases, with 5 bases separating them. CDR3 in amino acids: CASSGGTNEKLFF. The CDR3 DNA reads TGTGCCAGCAGTGGAGGGACTAATGAAAAACTGTTTTTT.

The CDR3 reads CASSPRQGDNYGYTF. The CDR3 DNA sequence: TGCGCCAGCAGCCCTCGACAGGGGGATAACTATGGCTACACCTTC. The chain has TRBV4-1 and TRBJ1-2, with 9 bases identical to TRBD1. This CDR3 has 15 residues. Per the germline V gene, CDR1 is MGHRA and CDR2 is YSYEKL. With 4 bases clipped from V and 1 base from J, the junction kept 4 bases outside the gene matches.

The J gene is TRBJ1-1, the V gene TRBV9, with 10 bases lining up with TRBD1. Germline V gene sequence: CDR1 SGDLS, CDR2 YYNGEE. The CDR3 runs to 14 residues. V lost 4 bases, J lost 3 bases, and 3 bases stayed unmatched. The CDR3 DNA reads as TGTGCCAGCAGCCAGACAGGGGGCTACACTGAAGCTTTCTTT. Translation: CASSQTGGYTEAFF.

The chain couples TRBV6-1 to TRBJ1-4; unclear D gene. The length of the CDR3 is 12 residues. The ends were cut back, 2 bases at V and 10 bases at J, with 8 bases in the middle. The V gene's germline CDR1 is MNHNS and CDR2 SASEGT. This CDR3 is CASSEPLAKLFF. As DNA, the CDR3 is TGTGCCAGCAGTGAACCTTTAGCAAAACTGTTTTTT.

This sequence joins TRBV30 and TRBJ1-6; 9 bases agree with TRBD1. The CDR3 length is 15 residues. With V trimmed by 1 base and J by 9 bases, 7 bases remained unmatched. Looked up from germline, CDR1 is GTSNPN and CDR2 is SVGIG (reference sequence). The DNA for the CDR3 is TGTGCCTGGAGTGAGGGACAGGGATTTGGTTCACCCCTCCACTTT. Protein sequence: CAWSEGQGFGSPLHF.

To note about this clone: Relative to the germline gene, one junction end is altered; a read error may explain this. The chain employs TRBV7-9 and TRBJ2-3; TRBD2 aligns across 9 bases. Per the germline V gene, CDR1 is SEHNR and CDR2 is FQNEAQ (reference sequence). The CDR3 has 15 amino acids. The CDR3, as DNA: TGTGCCAGCAGCCTAGCGGGACAGAGCACAGATACGCAGTATTTT. This gives the protein CASSLAGQSTDTQYF.

The chain recombines TRBV4-2 with TRBJ1-4, with D hard to call. CDR3 length equals 16 residues. In germline, CDR1 is LGHNA, CDR2 YNFKEQ. V was trimmed by 1 base and J by 5 bases, leaving 14 bases between them. The CDR3 sequence is CASSQVSRGVNEKLFF. The DNA for the CDR3 is TGTGCCAGCAGCCAAGTGAGCCGGGGAGTCAATGAAAAACTGTTTTTT.

V and J are TRBV6-5 and TRBJ1-3; TRBD1 aligns across 8 bases. This CDR3 has 15 amino acids. V gave up 6 bases and J gave up 2 bases; unmatched junction bases: 6. Germline CDR1 reads MNHEY; CDR2 reads SVGAGI. The CDR3 sequence is CASRRTGGAGNTIYF. CDR3 bases: TGTGCCAGCAGGAGAACAGGGGGAGCTGGAAACACCATATATTTT.

The chain combines TRBV6-5 with TRBJ2-7; 7 positions agree with TRBD1. The length of the CDR3 is 14 residues. Germline values: CDR1 MNHEY, CDR2 SVGAGI. The trim removed 5 bases at V and 2 bases at J, leaving 6 bases unmatched. The CDR3 DNA reads as TGTGCCAGCAGTCCCGGGACAGTACCCTACGAGCAGTACTTC. Amino acid sequence: CASSPGTVPYEQYF.